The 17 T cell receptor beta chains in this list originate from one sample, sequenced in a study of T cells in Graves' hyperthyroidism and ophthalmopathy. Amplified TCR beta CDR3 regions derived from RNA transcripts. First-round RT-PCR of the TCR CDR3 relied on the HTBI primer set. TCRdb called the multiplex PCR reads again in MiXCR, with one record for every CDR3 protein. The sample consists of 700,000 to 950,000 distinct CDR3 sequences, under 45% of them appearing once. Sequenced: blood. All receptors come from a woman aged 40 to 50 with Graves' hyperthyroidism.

Written as DNA, the CDR3 is TGTGCCACCAGTGATAACTTCGGGACAGGGAACGAGCAGTACTTC. It encodes CATSDNFGTGNEQYF. The J gene is TRBJ2-7, the V gene TRBV24-1; 9 nucleotides align to TRBD1. J lost 5 bases, V lost 3 bases, and 7 bases had no gene match. The length of the CDR3 is 15 residues. In germline, CDR1 is KGHDR, CDR2 SFDVKD.

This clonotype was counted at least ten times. CDR3 sequence reads: CASSSRTGWYF. In nucleotides, the CDR3 is TGTGCCAGCAGTTCCCGGACAGGGTGGTACTTC. This sequence joins TRBV27 and TRBJ2-7; 8 bases align to TRBD1. There are 11 residues in the CDR3. The junction had 5 bases not matched to a gene; V was cut back by 4 bases and J by 12 bases. In germline, CDR1 is MNHEY, CDR2 SMNVEV (reference sequence).

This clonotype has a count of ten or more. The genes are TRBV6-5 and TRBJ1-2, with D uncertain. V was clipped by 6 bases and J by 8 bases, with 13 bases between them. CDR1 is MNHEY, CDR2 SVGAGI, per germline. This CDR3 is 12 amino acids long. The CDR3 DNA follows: TGTGCCAGCAGGCCGTCGTTGATGGGCTACACCTTC. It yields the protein CASRPSLMGYTF.

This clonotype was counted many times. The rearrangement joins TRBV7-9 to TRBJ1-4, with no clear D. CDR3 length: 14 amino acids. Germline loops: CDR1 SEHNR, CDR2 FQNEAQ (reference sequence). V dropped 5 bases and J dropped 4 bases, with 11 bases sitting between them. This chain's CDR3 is CASSQDGVNEKLFF. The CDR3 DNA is TGTGCCAGCAGCCAGGACGGAGTTAATGAAAAACTGTTTTTT.

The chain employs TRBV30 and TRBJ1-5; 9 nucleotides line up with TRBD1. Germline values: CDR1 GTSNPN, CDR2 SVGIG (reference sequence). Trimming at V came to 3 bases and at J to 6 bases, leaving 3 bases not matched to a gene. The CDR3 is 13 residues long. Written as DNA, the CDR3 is TGTGCCTGGAGCGAACAGGGGGCTCAGCCCCAGCATTTT. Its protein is CAWSEQGAQPQHF.

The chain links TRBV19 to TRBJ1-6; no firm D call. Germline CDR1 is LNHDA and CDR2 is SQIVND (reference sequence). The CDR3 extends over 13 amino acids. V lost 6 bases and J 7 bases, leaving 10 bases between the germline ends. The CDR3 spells CASRDKVNSPLHF. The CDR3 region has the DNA TGTGCCAGTAGAGATAAAGTCAATTCACCCCTCCACTTT.

CDR3: CASITILYRGNPTDTQYF. CDR3 DNA: TGTGCCAGCATCACTATCCTTTACAGGGGAAATCCCACAGATACGCAGTATTTT. This chain joins TRBV25-1 and TRBJ2-3, with 7 bases identical to TRBD1. V gave up 7 bases and J gave up 2 bases; unmatched junction bases: 18. Germline assignment: CDR1 MGHDK and CDR2 SYGVNS. This CDR3 is 18 amino acids long.

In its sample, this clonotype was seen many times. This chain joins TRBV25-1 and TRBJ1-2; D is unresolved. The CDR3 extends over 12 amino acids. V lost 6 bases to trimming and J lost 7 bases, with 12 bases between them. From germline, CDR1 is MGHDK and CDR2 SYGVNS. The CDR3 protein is CASRPSEGGYTF. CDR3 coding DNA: TGTGCCAGCAGGCCCTCCGAGGGTGGCTACACCTTC.

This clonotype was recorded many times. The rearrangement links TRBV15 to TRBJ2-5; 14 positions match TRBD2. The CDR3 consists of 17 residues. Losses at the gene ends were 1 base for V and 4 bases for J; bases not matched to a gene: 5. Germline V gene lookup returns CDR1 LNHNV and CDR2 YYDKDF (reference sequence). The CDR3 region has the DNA TGTGCCACCAGCAGAGGGACTAGCGGGAGGCGAGGAGAGACCCAGTACTTC. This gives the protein CATSRGTSGRRGETQYF.

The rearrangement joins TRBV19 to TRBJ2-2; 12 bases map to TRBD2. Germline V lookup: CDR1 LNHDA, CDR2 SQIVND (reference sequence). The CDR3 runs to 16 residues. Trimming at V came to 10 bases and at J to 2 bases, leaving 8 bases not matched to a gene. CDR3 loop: CATTSGGFFNTGELFF. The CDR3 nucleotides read TGTGCCACCACTAGCGGGGGGTTCTTTAACACCGGGGAGCTGTTTTTT.

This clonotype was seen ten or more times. For the CDR3, the DNA is TGCGCCAGCAGTGTCGGGCGGGGGGCCTACGAGCAGTACTTC. It is translated as CASSVGRGAYEQYF. The chain couples TRBV10-2 to TRBJ2-7; 8 bases are a match to TRBD2. Germline CDR1 reads WSHSY; CDR2 reads SAAADI. The V and J ends lost 4 bases and 2 bases, in that order; junction bases with no gene match: 4. This CDR3 contains 14 residues.

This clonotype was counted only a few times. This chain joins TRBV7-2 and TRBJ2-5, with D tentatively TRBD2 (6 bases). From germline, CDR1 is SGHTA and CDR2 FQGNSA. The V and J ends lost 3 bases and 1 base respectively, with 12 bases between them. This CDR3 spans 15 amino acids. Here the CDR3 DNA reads TGTGCCAGCAGCTTGGGGGGTAGAACCCAAGAGACCCAGTACTTC. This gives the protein CASSLGGRTQETQYF.

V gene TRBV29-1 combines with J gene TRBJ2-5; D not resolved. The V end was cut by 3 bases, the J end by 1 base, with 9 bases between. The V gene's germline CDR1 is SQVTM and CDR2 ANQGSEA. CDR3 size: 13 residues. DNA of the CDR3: TGCAGCGTTGACCAGGTTCTCCAAGAGACCCAGTACTTC. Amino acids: CSVDQVLQETQYF.

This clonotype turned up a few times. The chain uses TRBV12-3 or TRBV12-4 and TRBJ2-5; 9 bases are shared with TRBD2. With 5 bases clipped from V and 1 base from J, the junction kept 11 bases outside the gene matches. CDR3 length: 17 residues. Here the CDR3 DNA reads TGTGCCAGCAGTGGGGGGCGACTAGCGGAGACCCAAGAGACCCAGTACTTC. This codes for CASSGGRLAETQETQYF.

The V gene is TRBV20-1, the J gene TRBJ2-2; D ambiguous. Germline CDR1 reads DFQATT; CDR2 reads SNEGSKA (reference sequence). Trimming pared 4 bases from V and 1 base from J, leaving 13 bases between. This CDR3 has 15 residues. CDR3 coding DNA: TGCAGTGCTAATTCTGTGGCAGGGAACACCGGGGAGCTGTTTTTT. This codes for CSANSVAGNTGELFF.

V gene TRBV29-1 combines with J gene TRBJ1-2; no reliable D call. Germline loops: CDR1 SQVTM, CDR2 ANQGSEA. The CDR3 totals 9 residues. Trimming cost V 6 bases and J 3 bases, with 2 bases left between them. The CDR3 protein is CSVDYGYTF. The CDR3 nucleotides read TGCAGCGTAGACTATGGCTACACCTTC.

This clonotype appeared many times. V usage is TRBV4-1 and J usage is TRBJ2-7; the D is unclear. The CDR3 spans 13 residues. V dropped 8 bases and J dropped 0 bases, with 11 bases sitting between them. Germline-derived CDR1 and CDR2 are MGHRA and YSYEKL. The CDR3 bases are TGCGCCAGCGCCCCGTACAGCTCCTACGAGCAGTACTTC. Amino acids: CASAPYSSYEQYF.